Shown below are 24 T cell receptor beta chains from a single sample sequenced in a study of siplizumab effects on memory and regulatory T cells. Measured with immunoSEQ multiplex PCR; TCRdb has only the in-frame clones, and not every one. The sample has roughly 120,000 clones, roughly 94% seen once. Sequenced sample: non-Treg CD4+ T cells sorted from blood. The receptors come from a human donor in good health.

This sequence joins TRBV4-1 and TRBJ2-7; the match to TRBD1 covers 9 bases. Unmatched junction bases numbered 7, after V lost 3 bases and J lost 1 base. Germline CDR1 MGHRA, CDR2 YSYEKL. This CDR3 has 16 amino acids. CDR3 region: CASSQGQGIISYEQYF. CDR3 DNA: TGCGCCAGCAGCCAGGGACAGGGAATTATTTCCTACGAGCAGTACTTC.

The J gene is TRBJ2-3, the V gene TRBV5-1; TRBD2 matches at 10 bases. The CDR3 spans 16 residues. CDR1 and CDR2 (germline): SGHRS, YFSETQ. The J segment lost 8 bases and the V segment lost 4 bases, leaving 13 bases of the junction unmatched. CDR3 DNA: TGCGCCAGCAGCGCTAAAACTAGCGGGGTCCAAGGTACGCAGTATTTT. Encoded protein: CASSAKTSGVQGTQYF. Filled out from reference TRBV5-1 and TRBJ2-3, the complete variable domain reads KAGVTQTPRYLIKTRGQQVTLSCSPISGHRSVSWYQQTPGQGLQFLFEYFSETQRNKGNFPGRFSGRQFSNSRSEMNVSTLELGDSALYLCASSAKTSGVQGTQYFGPGTRLTVL.

V is TRBV5-6 and J is TRBJ1-1, with 10 bases fitting TRBD1. CDR1 and CDR2 from the germline V gene are SGHDT and YYEEEE. This CDR3 contains 18 residues. Unmatched junction bases numbered 19, after V lost 5 bases and J lost 6 bases. CDR3: CASRPGTGAREVWAEAFF. CDR3 nucleotides: TGTGCCAGCAGACCAGGGACAGGGGCCCGAGAGGTCTGGGCTGAAGCTTTCTTT.

The chain joins TRBV6-5 to TRBJ1-1; D remains unclear. The CDR3 contains 14 residues. Trimming shortened V by 2 bases and J by 0 bases, and 7 bases separated the two germline ends. Germline V gene sequence: CDR1 MNHEY, CDR2 SVGAGI. The CDR3 nucleotides read TGTGCCAGCAGTTACATGGCAATGAACACTGAAGCTTTCTTT. Translated: CASSYMAMNTEAFF.

The genes are TRBV7-8 and TRBJ1-2; TRBD1 might be the D (6 bases). The CDR3 consists of 15 residues. Trimming took 1 base from V and 6 from J, leaving 15 bases between them. Germline loops: CDR1 SGHVS, CDR2 FQNEAQ. The CDR3 nucleotides are TGTGCCAGCAGCTTAGATTCCCGGGGGCGGCATGGCTACACCTTC. As protein: CASSLDSRGRHGYTF.

This clone appeared a single time. This chain uses TRBV14 with TRBJ1-3; possible D gene TRBD1, 6 bases. Trimming stripped 8 bases from V and 0 bases from J, with 11 bases between. Germline V lookup: CDR1 SGHDN, CDR2 FVKESK. The CDR3 extends over 14 amino acids. CDR3: CASRRTASGNTIYF. The CDR3 DNA reads TGTGCCAGCCGCCGGACAGCCTCTGGAAACACCATATATTTT.

Concerning this clone: Other DNA sequences from this sample encode an identical CDR3 as well. The chain's CDR3 is CASSLAASGANVLTF. The CDR3 DNA reads as TGCGCCAGCAGCTTGGCAGCCTCTGGGGCCAACGTCCTGACTTTC. The V gene is TRBV5-1, the J gene TRBJ2-6; the D is unclear. V lost 0 bases and J lost 0, with 4 bases in between. The V gene's germline CDR1 is SGHRS and CDR2 YFSETQ. The CDR3 is 15 residues long. The entire variable domain, with the rest obtained from reference TRBV5-1 and TRBJ2-6, is as follows: KAGVTQTPRYLIKTRGQQVTLSCSPISGHRSVSWYQQTPGQGLQFLFEYFSETQRNKGNFPGRFSGRQFSNSRSEMNVSTLELGDSALYLCASSLAASGANVLTFGAGSRLTVL.

The rearrangement uses TRBV7-8 and TRBJ1-4; D call uncertain. This CDR3 has 14 residues. The germline V gene has CDR1 SGHVS and CDR2 FQNEAQ. The V end was cut by 5 bases, the J end by 7 bases, with 14 bases between. CDR3 region: CASSPDQKSEKLFF. The CDR3 region has the DNA TGTGCCAGCAGCCCGGACCAAAAGAGTGAAAAACTGTTTTTT. Complete variable domain (other parts from reference TRBV7-8 and TRBJ1-4): GAGVSQSPRYKVAKRGQDVALRCDPISGHVSLFWYQQALGQGPEFLTYFQNEAQLDKSGLPSDRFFAERPEGSVSTLKIQRTQQEDSAVYLCASSPDQKSEKLFFGSGTQLSVL.

The V call is TRBV6-1, the J call TRBJ1-1; tentatively, D is TRBD1 (6 bases). Trimming shortened V by 4 bases and J by 0 bases, and 12 bases separated the two germline ends. The CDR3 loop spans 15 amino acids. Germline CDR1 MNHNS, CDR2 SASEGT. In DNA form, the CDR3 reads TGTGCCAGCAGTGCTGGGACATCGGTGAACACTGAAGCTTTCTTT. It specifies CASSAGTSVNTEAFF.

The rearrangement links TRBV7-2 to TRBJ2-7; 8 bases match TRBD1. The V segment lost 5 bases and the J segment 5 bases; nucleotides outside the gene matches: 8. CDR1 and CDR2 (germline): SGHTA, FQGNSA. This CDR3 has 14 amino acids. The CDR3 spells CASSLYGTGNEQYF. The CDR3 DNA is TGTGCCAGCAGCCTATACGGGACAGGTAACGAGCAGTACTTC.

This rearrangement joins TRBV5-1 to TRBJ2-7; 11 nucleotides agree with TRBD2. The CDR3 loop spans 15 amino acids. Germline CDR1 and CDR2: SGHRS and YFSETQ. After removal of 4 bases from V and 4 bases from J, the junction contained 7 bases not matched to a gene. The CDR3 region is CASSKTSGIGYEQYF. The DNA of the CDR3 is TGCGCCAGCAGCAAGACTAGCGGGATAGGGTACGAGCAGTACTTC.

This sequence joins TRBV5-1 and TRBJ2-1; D perhaps matches TRBD1 (6 bases). CDR3 length equals 15 residues. Per the germline V gene, CDR1 is SGHRS and CDR2 is YFSETQ. With 4 bases removed from V and 1 base from J, the gap between germline ends came to 12 bases. CDR3: CASSPTGSSYNEQFF. CDR3 DNA: TGCGCCAGCAGCCCTACAGGGTCATCCTACAATGAGCAGTTCTTC.

V and J are TRBV6-6 and TRBJ1-3; 7 bases match TRBD1. V lost 6 bases to trimming and J lost 4 bases; unmatched junction nucleotides: 12. The CDR3 totals 16 residues. Germline loops: CDR1 MNHNY, CDR2 SVGAGI (reference sequence). The CDR3 DNA reads as TGTGCCAGCAGCCAAAGACAGGGATCGGGGGGAAACACCATATATTTT. It yields the protein CASSQRQGSGGNTIYF.

The CDR3 DNA follows: TGCGCCAGCAGCTTGGGGGTGGTGGCAGGCCCGAATGAGCAGTTCTTC. Its translation: CASSLGVVAGPNEQFF. V usage is TRBV5-1 and J usage is TRBJ2-1; D is undetermined. This CDR3 is built from 16 residues. V dropped 0 bases and J dropped 7 bases, with 17 bases sitting between them. Germline V gives CDR1 SGHRS, CDR2 YFSETQ.

The chain joins TRBV6-5 to TRBJ2-7; TRBD1 is a possible D gene (5 bases). The germline V and J ends were trimmed by 5 bases and 3 bases, with 11 bases remaining between them. From germline, CDR1 is MNHEY and CDR2 SVGAGI. The CDR3 length is 13 residues. CDR3 residues: CASSPDQGYEQYF. The CDR3 bases are TGTGCCAGCAGTCCTGACCAGGGCTACGAGCAGTACTTC.

The V and J genes are TRBV4-1 and TRBJ2-7; D may be TRBD1 or TRBD2 (6 bases each). The CDR3 loop spans 16 amino acids. The V gene's germline CDR1 is MGHRA and CDR2 YSYEKL. Between the trimmed V and J ends, which lost 4 bases and 3 bases, there was a span of 19 bases. Written as DNA, the CDR3 is TGCGCCAGCAGCCCCGGGGGCACCCGGAGCCGCTACGAGCAGTACTTC. Translated: CASSPGGTRSRYEQYF.

The chain is built from TRBV6-1 and TRBJ1-1; TRBD1 aligns across 11 bases. V trimming: 8 bases; J trimming: 5 bases; junction bases outside the gene matches: 7. This CDR3 has 14 amino acids. CDR1 and CDR2 (germline): MNHNS, SASEGT. CDR3 residues: CASRGTGGETEAFF. The CDR3 coding sequence is TGTGCCAGCCGGGGGACAGGGGGTGAAACTGAAGCTTTCTTT.

This rearrangement joins TRBV2 to TRBJ2-5; 7 bases fit TRBD1. J was trimmed by 2 bases and V by 10 bases; bases with no gene match: 4. CDR1 and CDR2 (germline): SNHLY, FYNNEI. The CDR3 runs 12 residues. CDR3 bases: TGTGCCACCGGGACAGTTCAAGAGACCCAGTACTTC. This gives the protein CATGTVQETQYF. Supplemented by reference TRBV2 and TRBJ2-5, the full variable domain reads EPEVTQTPSHQVTQMGQEVILRCVPISNHLYFYWYRQILGQKVEFLVSFYNNEISEKSEIFDDQFSVERPDGSNFTLKIRSTKLEDSAMYFCATGTVQETQYFGPGTRLLVL.

This chain links TRBV9 with TRBJ1-2, with D possibly being TRBD1 (6 bases). The CDR3 has 14 amino acids. Germline V gene lookup returns CDR1 SGDLS and CDR2 YYNGEE. V was cut by 0 bases and J by 4 bases, with 10 bases left in between. DNA of the CDR3: TGTGCCAGCAGCGTAGAGACAGGATTCTATGGCTACACCTTC. As protein: CASSVETGFYGYTF.

J is TRBJ1-4 and V is TRBV5-1, with a possible D match to TRBD1 (6 bases). V dropped 2 bases and J dropped 2 bases, with 13 bases sitting between them. Germline lookup yields CDR1 SGHRS and CDR2 YFSETQ. The CDR3 is 16 amino acids. This CDR3 reads CASSFRRQDTNEKLFF. The CDR3 DNA sequence: TGCGCCAGCAGCTTTCGTCGACAGGACACTAATGAAAAACTGTTTTTT.

This sequence joins TRBV5-1 and TRBJ2-2; TRBD2 is a possible D gene (6 bases). The CDR3 is made up of 15 amino acids. Per germline, CDR1 SGHRS and CDR2 YFSETQ. Trimming took 3 bases from V and 4 from J, leaving 13 bases between them. In DNA, the CDR3 is TGCGCCAGCAGCTCCGGGACTGGGGGCACCGGGGAGCTGTTTTTT. Residues: CASSSGTGGTGELFF. Variable domain in full (rest from reference TRBV5-1 and TRBJ2-2): KAGVTQTPRYLIKTRGQQVTLSCSPISGHRSVSWYQQTPGQGLQFLFEYFSETQRNKGNFPGRFSGRQFSNSRSEMNVSTLELGDSALYLCASSSGTGGTGELFFGEGSRLTVL.

The chain joins TRBV19 to TRBJ2-3, with D maybe TRBD2 (7 bases). V was pared by 10 bases and J by 2 bases, with 16 bases between. This CDR3 is 14 amino acids long. Germline V gene sequence: CDR1 LNHDA, CDR2 SQIVND (reference sequence). The CDR3 protein is CATGGLAYTDTQYF. Written as DNA, the CDR3 is TGTGCCACCGGGGGGCTAGCTTACACAGATACGCAGTATTTT.

Turning to this clone: Germline is not matched at one junction end, which may reflect a read error. The chain uses TRBV7-7 and TRBJ2-5; 9 positions match TRBD1. Germline V gives CDR1 SSHAT, CDR2 FNYEAQ (reference sequence). There are 15 residues in the CDR3. This CDR3 reads CASSLSGTGFETQYF. The CDR3 nucleotides are TGTGCTAGCAGCTTAAGCGGGACAGGGTTCGAGACCCAGTACTTC.

The sample holds one count of this clone. The genes are TRBV27 and TRBJ2-7; TRBD1 or TRBD2 may be the D gene (5 bases each). The V end lost 10 bases, the J end lost 0 bases, and 16 bases lay between the germline ends. CDR3 length: 14 amino acids. Germline CDR1 MNHEY, CDR2 SMNVEV (reference sequence). The CDR3, as DNA: TGTGCCATCAAACGGGACGGCAGCTCCTACGAGCAGTACTTC. Translated, it gives CAIKRDGSSYEQYF.